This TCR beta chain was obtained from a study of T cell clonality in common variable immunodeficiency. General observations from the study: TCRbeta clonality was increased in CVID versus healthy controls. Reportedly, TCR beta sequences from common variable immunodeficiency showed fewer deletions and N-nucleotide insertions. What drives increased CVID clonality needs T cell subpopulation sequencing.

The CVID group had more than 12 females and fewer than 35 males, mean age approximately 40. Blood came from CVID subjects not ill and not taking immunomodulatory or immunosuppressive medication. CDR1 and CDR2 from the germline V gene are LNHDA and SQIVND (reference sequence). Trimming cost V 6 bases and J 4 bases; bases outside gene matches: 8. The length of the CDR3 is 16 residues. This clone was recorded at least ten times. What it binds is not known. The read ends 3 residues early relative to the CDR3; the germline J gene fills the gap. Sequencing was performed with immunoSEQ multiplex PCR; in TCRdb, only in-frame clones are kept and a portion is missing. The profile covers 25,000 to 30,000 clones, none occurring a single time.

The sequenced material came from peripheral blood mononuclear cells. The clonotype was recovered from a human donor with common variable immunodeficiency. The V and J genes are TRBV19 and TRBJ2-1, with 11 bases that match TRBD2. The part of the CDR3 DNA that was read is TGTGCCAGTAGGCGTTCCGGGACTAGCGGTTACAATGAG. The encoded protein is CASRRSGTSGYNE. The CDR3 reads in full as CASRRSGTSGYNEQFF.